Here is one T cell receptor (beta chain) with its context. Its specificity is unknown. The stimulus was lysate of CMV-infected fibroblasts, around 10 ug/mL. Sorting of responding CD4+ T cells relied on upregulated CD40 ligand together with CD69. Germline V gives CDR1 MNHEY, CDR2 SVGAGI. This CDR3 is 14 amino acids long. The V and J ends lost 6 bases and 9 bases, in that order; junction bases with no gene match: 11. The data stem from a study of persistence of HIV-infected CD4 T cells. Sequencing used immunoSEQ version 4 in survey mode. Generated by immunoSEQ multiplex PCR, the TCRdb table keeps only in-frame clones and is missing some. The repertoire holds 15,000 to 25,000 clones, with 75% to 85% as singletons. Study outcomes and limitations: CMV- and Gag-responding cells had lower TCRbeta richness than CD3/CD28-responding cells.

The receptor was derived from an adult man with HIV who was CMV-seropositive. The material sequenced was CD4+ T cells sorted from PBMCs after approximately 19-hour stimulation, taken from a patient who received antiretroviral therapy. The J gene is TRBJ1-5, the V gene TRBV6-5, with 7 bases lining up with TRBD1. This CDR3 is CASSSDRVFPPQHF. DNA of the CDR3: TGTGCCAGCAGCTCTGACAGGGTTTTCCCGCCCCAGCATTTT.